This TCR beta chain derives from a study of T cell responses to AZD1222 COVID-19 vaccine. Notes on the study in general: At 160-218 and 743-854, vaccine-associated CD4 TCRs were dominant, and they spanned spike. Spike-specific TCRs gained breadth and depth after people received two AZD1222 doses. Scientists sampled the repertoires only once the peak T cell response had passed. Baseline antibody screening turned up just six seropositive AZD1222 recipients.

About this clone: Its antigen is not known.

The method was immunoSEQ multiplex PCR; TCRdb's version includes in-frame clones alone and lacks a portion of them. The top ten hold around 4.6% of the sample, which has some 150,000 clones, under 95% seen once. The TCR comes from an adult in good health. Sequencing was performed on peripheral blood, taken on day 0 of MenACWY control vaccination.

The CDR3 DNA sequence: TGTGCCAGCAGCCAAGATAGTGGGAACACCGGGGAGCTGTTTTTT. Translating it yields CASSQDSGNTGELFF. The chain is built from TRBV3-1 (or the pseudogene TRBV3-2) and TRBJ2-2, with D hard to call. Germline values: CDR1 LGHDT, CDR2 YNNKEL (reference sequence). V was trimmed by 0 bases and J by 1 base, leaving 6 bases between them. The CDR3 covers 15 residues.